The 21 T cell receptor beta chains below come from one sample, sequenced in a study of radiation and T cells in renal cell carcinoma. TCRdb keeps only in-frame clones here, not all; method: immunoSEQ multiplex PCR. The sample contains about 150,000 clones, around 90% of which appear only once. The time point is: blood 2 weeks post-SBRT. This sample's treatment: 15 Gy SBRT to primary tumor, nephrectomy 4 weeks later. Sequenced material: blood, taken from a patient whose treatment included radiotherapy and nephrectomy. These receptors originate from a woman aged 45-65 years with renal cell carcinoma.

V usage is TRBV6-6 and J usage is TRBJ1-1; possibly TRBD1 for D (5 bases). Per the germline V gene, CDR1 is MNHNY and CDR2 is SVGAGI (reference sequence). The germline V and J ends were trimmed by 2 bases and 1 base, with 8 bases remaining between them. The CDR3 has 14 amino acids. Here the CDR3 reads CASSYEGPNTEAFF. The CDR3 DNA sequence: TGTGCCAGCAGTTACGAGGGGCCGAACACTGAAGCTTTCTTT.

The CDR3 DNA reads as TGTGCCAGCTCACCTCAGGGCGGGAACACTGAAGCTTTCTTT. Amino acids: CASSPQGGNTEAFF. This chain links TRBV18 with TRBJ1-1; D might be TRBD1 (5 bases). The V gene lost 3 bases and the J gene lost 1 base, with 9 bases spanning the gap. CDR3 length: 14 amino acids. Germline loops: CDR1 KGHSH, CDR2 LQKENI.

The chain combines TRBV9 with TRBJ2-5, with D tentatively TRBD1 or TRBD2 (6 bases each). The CDR3 has 14 residues. Germline CDR1 reads SGDLS; CDR2 reads YYNGEE. Trimming left V 0 bases short and J 4 bases short, with 10 bases between. The CDR3 is CASSVAGARETQYF. In DNA form, the CDR3 reads TGTGCCAGCAGCGTAGCGGGGGCCCGAGAGACCCAGTACTTC.

V usage is TRBV6-5 and J usage is TRBJ1-2; D might be TRBD1 (6 bases). The CDR3 runs 13 residues. The germline V gene has CDR1 MNHEY and CDR2 SVGAGI. V lost 6 bases, J lost 7 bases, and 15 bases lay in between. The CDR3: CASSWEQGRGYTF. The CDR3 bases are TGTGCCAGCAGCTGGGAACAGGGACGTGGCTACACCTTC.

This rearrangement joins TRBV6-1 to TRBJ2-7, with D possibly called TRBD1 or TRBD2 (5 bases each). The V and J ends lost 6 bases and 2 bases respectively, with 17 bases between them. CDR3 size: 15 residues. Per germline, CDR1 MNHNS and CDR2 SASEGT. In DNA form, the CDR3 reads TGTGCCAGCAGGGGTGAACTGGGACCACCCTACGAGCAGTACTTC. Translation: CASRGELGPPYEQYF.

In this sample, this clone turned up once. The chain links TRBV10-3 to TRBJ1-2, with 8 bases identical to TRBD1. Trimming removed 6 bases from V and 7 bases from J; junction bases left unmatched: 7. Germline CDR1 reads ENHRY; CDR2 reads SYGVKD. This CDR3 contains 13 residues. CDR3 amino acids: CAISPGGAGGYTF. DNA for the CDR3: TGTGCCATCAGCCCAGGGGGCGCGGGTGGCTACACCTTC.

J is TRBJ1-6 and V is TRBV19, with D unclear. From germline, CDR1 is LNHDA and CDR2 SQIVND (reference sequence). The length of the CDR3 is 16 residues. V dropped 3 bases and J dropped 0 bases, with 9 bases sitting between them. CDR3: CASSMGRSSYNSPLHF. CDR3 DNA: TGTGCCAGTAGTATGGGTAGGAGCTCCTATAATTCACCCCTCCACTTT.

The chain is built from TRBV7-2 and TRBJ1-2; D is possibly TRBD1 (5 bases). The CDR3 is 14 amino acids. The V and J ends lost 5 bases and 4 bases respectively, with 14 bases between them. The germline V gene encodes CDR1 SGHTA and CDR2 FQGNSA. As DNA, the CDR3 is TGTGCCAGCAGCCCACGACAGCAAAGCTATGGCTACACCTTC. Encoded protein: CASSPRQQSYGYTF.

V usage is TRBV2 and J usage is TRBJ2-2; 7 nucleotides line up with TRBD2. CDR3 length: 18 residues. V shed 4 bases, J shed 0 bases, and the junction held 11 bases outside the gene matches. The germline CDR1 and CDR2 sequences are SNHLY and FYNNEI. The CDR3 DNA reads as TGTGCCAGCAGTGGACGACCGAAGAGCGGGGCGAACACCGGGGAGCTGTTTTTT. As protein: CASSGRPKSGANTGELFF.

V gene TRBV7-2 combines with J gene TRBJ2-7; D call uncertain. This CDR3 is built from 14 residues. V was trimmed by 5 bases and J by 2 bases, leaving 13 bases between them. Germline lookup yields CDR1 SGHTA and CDR2 FQGNSA. The CDR3 DNA reads as TGTGCCAGCAGCCCGGTCGTAGGGCCCTACGAGCAGTACTTC. Translating gives CASSPVVGPYEQYF. The variable domain in full, with the rest retrieved from reference TRBV7-2 and TRBJ2-7, is GAGVSQSPSNKVTEKGKDVELRCDPISGHTALYWYRQSLGQGLEFLIYFQGNSAPDKSGLPSDRFSAERTGGSVSTLTIQRTQQEDSAVYLCASSPVVGPYEQYFGPGTRLTVT.

The chain recombines TRBV7-3 with TRBJ2-7; 10 nucleotides agree with TRBD2. The V segment lost 0 bases and the J segment 3 bases; nucleotides outside the gene matches: 2. This CDR3 spans 15 amino acids. CDR1 and CDR2 from the germline V gene are SGHTA and FQGTGA. CDR3 sequence (DNA): TGTGCCAGCAGCTTAACGGGGACTAGCGACTACGAGCAGTACTTC. It yields the protein CASSLTGTSDYEQYF.

The chain has TRBV5-1 and TRBJ2-1; TRBD1 agrees at 10 bases. V shed 3 bases, J shed 5 bases, and the junction held 5 bases outside the gene matches. Germline values: CDR1 SGHRS, CDR2 YFSETQ. This CDR3 is built from 15 residues. The CDR3: CASSSTGGSHNEQFF. CDR3 nucleotides: TGCGCCAGCAGCTCGACAGGGGGCAGCCACAATGAGCAGTTCTTC.

The J gene is TRBJ2-1, the V gene TRBV7-9; D is perhaps TRBD1 or TRBD2 (5 bases each). Germline lookup yields CDR1 SEHNR and CDR2 FQNEAQ (reference sequence). The V gene lost 4 bases and the J gene lost 6 bases, with 13 bases spanning the gap. The CDR3 length is 14 residues. The chain's CDR3 is CASSSGTTGNEQFF. The CDR3 bases are TGTGCCAGCAGCTCAGGGACGACGGGCAATGAGCAGTTCTTC.

This clone was detected once. The chain has TRBV10-3 and TRBJ2-7, with D unresolved. There are 13 residues in the CDR3. Germline CDR1 is ENHRY and CDR2 is SYGVKD. The ends were cut back, 4 bases at V and 2 bases at J, with 9 bases in the middle. The CDR3 is CAISGERAYEQYF. The CDR3 nucleotides read TGTGCCATCAGTGGGGAAAGGGCCTACGAGCAGTACTTC.

The genes are TRBV5-6 and TRBJ2-7; possible D gene TRBD1, 8 bases. Per the germline V gene, CDR1 is SGHDT and CDR2 is YYEEEE. CDR3 length: 16 amino acids. V was shortened by 2 bases and J by 1 base, with 16 bases between the two germline ends. CDR3 in DNA: TGTGCCAGCAGCTTTTTAGGACAGGGAGGGTCCTACGAGCAGTACTTC. It yields the protein CASSFLGQGGSYEQYF.

The chain has TRBV4-3 and TRBJ2-7; the D is unclear. The CDR3 consists of 15 residues. Looked up from germline, CDR1 is LGHNA and CDR2 is YSLEER. Trimming shortened V by 0 bases and J by 0 bases, and 9 bases separated the two germline ends. The CDR3 region has the DNA TGCGCCAGCAGCCAAGATCAACTGGGCTCCTACGAGCAGTACTTC. Translating it yields CASSQDQLGSYEQYF.

The CDR3 loop is CASSYLGTLEKLFF. In DNA form, the CDR3 reads TGTGCCAGCAGTTACTTGGGTACGCTTGAAAAACTGTTTTTT. The rearrangement joins TRBV6-6 to TRBJ1-4; no firm D call. CDR1 and CDR2 (germline): MNHNY, SVGAGI (reference sequence). The length of the CDR3 is 14 residues. The V end was cut by 1 base, the J end by 7 bases, with 10 bases between.

This clone was detected only once. The V gene is TRBV7-8, the J gene TRBJ2-7; no clear D gene. Trimming shortened V by 5 bases and J by 5 bases, and 13 bases separated the two germline ends. The CDR3 extends over 13 amino acids. Germline V lookup: CDR1 SGHVS, CDR2 FQNEAQ. The CDR3 sequence is CASSPTRQNEQYF. For the CDR3, the DNA is TGTGCCAGCAGCCCTACGCGGCAAAACGAGCAGTACTTC.

This chain links TRBV7-8 with TRBJ1-5; weak D call: TRBD1 (5 bases). The germline V and J ends were trimmed by 7 bases and 5 bases, with 15 bases remaining between them. In germline, CDR1 is SGHVS, CDR2 FQNEAQ. CDR3 length equals 14 residues. This CDR3 is CASTGGLDHQPQHF. CDR3 coding DNA: TGTGCCAGCACCGGGGGACTGGATCATCAGCCCCAGCATTTT. Looking up the rest from reference TRBV7-8 and TRBJ1-5 gives the full variable domain: GAGVSQSPRYKVAKRGQDVALRCDPISGHVSLFWYQQALGQGPEFLTYFQNEAQLDKSGLPSDRFFAERPEGSVSTLKIQRTQQEDSAVYLCASTGGLDHQPQHFGDGTRLSIL.

The chain recombines TRBV9 with TRBJ1-4; no reliable D call. V lost 3 bases and J lost 7, with 13 bases in between. In germline, CDR1 is SGDLS, CDR2 YYNGEE. The CDR3 totals 14 residues. CDR3 bases: TGTGCCAGCAGCGCTGCAACTAATGCTGAAAAACTGTTTTTT. Translating gives CASSAATNAEKLFF.

This rearrangement joins TRBV7-8 to TRBJ1-2; D is ambiguous. Germline V gene data show CDR1 as SGHVS and CDR2 as FQNEAQ. This CDR3 is built from 14 residues. V lost 1 base, J lost 1 base, and 7 bases lay in between. CDR3 protein: CASSLDSYNYGYTF. The DNA of the CDR3 is TGTGCCAGCAGCTTAGACAGTTATAACTATGGCTACACCTTC.